Given below is one T cell receptor (beta chain) in context. Sequenced by immunoSEQ multiplex PCR; TCRdb stores in-frame clones only, minus some. Of 700,000 or so clones in the sample, approximately 85% were seen once. CDR3 length: 14 amino acids. CDR1 and CDR2 (germline): SGHDT, YYEEEE. V was pared by 6 bases and J by 2 bases, with 14 bases between. The data stem from a study of shared T cell receptors in the human thymus. In addition, the sample was reused for a study of human thymus T cells. This second study notes: Healthy Finnish infants having corrective surgery for congenital heart defects served as donors. Resected material from corrective heart surgery provided the thymus tissue analysed. An apparent bias in V and J gene usage was seen in thymic and blood repertoires. Highly overlapping thymic repertoires among unrelated individuals were reported in related research.

The sequencing sample was made of thymocytes. The V and J genes are TRBV5-6 and TRBJ1-1; D perhaps matches TRBD1 (5 bases). The receptor was derived from a girl under three years old with a congenital heart defect. The chain's CDR3 is CASTEIGVNTEAFF. The CDR3 DNA sequence: TGTGCCAGCACGGAGATAGGGGTTAACACTGAAGCTTTCTTT.